This entry is about one TCR beta chain. This record belongs to a study of shared clonotypes between healthy human individuals. V was cut by 6 bases and J by 2 bases, with 18 bases left in between. This CDR3 comprises 15 residues. Germline V gene sequence: CDR1 SGDLS, CDR2 YYNGEE. Profiled with immunoSEQ multiplex PCR; TCRdb holds only in-frame clones, not every one. Among just over 2,000,000 clones listed, 85% to 95% were seen once. Terminally differentiated effector memory CD45RA+ cells were left out of the naive CD8 fraction, which was CD45RO-negative and positively selected for CCR7. The source is a man aged 18 to 30 in good health. This chain uses TRBV9 with TRBJ2-7; D not certain. Sequences were obtained from naive CD8+ T cells sorted from blood. CDR3 bases: TGTGCCAGCACCGATAGCCCGGACCCAACCTACGAGCAGTACTTC. It translates to CASTDSPDPTYEQYF.